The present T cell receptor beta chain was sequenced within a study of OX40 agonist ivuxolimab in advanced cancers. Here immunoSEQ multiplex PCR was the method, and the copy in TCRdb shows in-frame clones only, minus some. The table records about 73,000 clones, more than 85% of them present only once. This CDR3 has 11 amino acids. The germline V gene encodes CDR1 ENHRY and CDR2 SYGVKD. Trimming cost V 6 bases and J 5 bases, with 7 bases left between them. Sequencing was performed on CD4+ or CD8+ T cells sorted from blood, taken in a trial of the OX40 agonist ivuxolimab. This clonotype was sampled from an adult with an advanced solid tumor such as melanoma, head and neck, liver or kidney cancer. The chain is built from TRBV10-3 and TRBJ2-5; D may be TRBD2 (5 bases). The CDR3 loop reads CAIREDETQYF. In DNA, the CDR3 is TGTGCCATCAGGGAGGATGAGACCCAGTACTTC.